This T cell receptor (beta chain) was observed in a study of OX40 agonist ivuxolimab in advanced cancers. Produced via immunoSEQ multiplex PCR; TCRdb's table is partial and in-frame only. In the table there are tens of thousands of clones, roughly 89% of which are singletons. The starting material was CD4+ or CD8+ T cells sorted from blood, obtained in a trial of the OX40 agonist ivuxolimab. The receptor was derived from an adult with an advanced solid tumor such as melanoma, head and neck, liver or kidney cancer.

The CDR3 sequence: CASSFGGNTGELFF. The CDR3, as DNA: TGTGCCAGCAGCTTTGGGGGTAACACCGGGGAGCTGTTTTTT. V usage is TRBV11-2 and J usage is TRBJ2-2, with D perhaps TRBD1 or TRBD2 (5 bases each). V lost 3 bases and J 2 bases, leaving 7 bases between the germline ends. Germline values: CDR1 SGHAT, CDR2 FQNNGV. The CDR3 consists of 14 residues.